One sample yielded the 17 T cell receptor beta chains listed below, sequenced in a study of T cell responses to AZD1222 COVID-19 vaccine. Generated by immunoSEQ multiplex PCR, the TCRdb table keeps only in-frame clones and is missing some. This sample carries roughly 120,000 clones, roughly 92% of them seen once, and the ten largest clones take about 1.4%. The source was peripheral blood, collected 28 days after the second AZD1222 dose. The receptors shown here come from an adult who received the AZD1222 COVID-19 vaccine.

A note on this clone: Different DNA sequences within this sample yield the same CDR3. The V call is TRBV5-4, the J call TRBJ2-7; D gene ambiguous. Germline CDR1 is SGHNT and CDR2 is YYREEE (reference sequence). The CDR3 runs 14 residues. Trimming stripped 0 bases from V and 3 bases from J, with 10 bases between. For the CDR3, the DNA is TGTGCCAGCAGCTTGGAAGGTGGGGACTACGAGCAGTACTTC. This sequence encodes CASSLEGGDYEQYF.

The CDR3 DNA reads as TGTGCCAGCAGCCACGGTCAGTCCACCGGGGAGCTGTTTTTT. This encodes CASSHGQSTGELFF. This chain links TRBV9 with TRBJ2-2; D ambiguous. The ends were cut back, 4 bases at V and 4 bases at J, with 11 bases in the middle. The germline V gene encodes CDR1 SGDLS and CDR2 YYNGEE. The CDR3 has 14 amino acids.

DNA for the CDR3: TGCGCCAGCAGCGTTCATACTAGCGGATTAATCAATGAGCAGTTCTTC. As protein: CASSVHTSGLINEQFF. The chain combines TRBV5-1 with TRBJ2-1, with 8 bases aligning to TRBD2. The CDR3 has 16 residues. V lost 4 bases to trimming and J lost 6 bases; unmatched junction nucleotides: 12. Germline loops: CDR1 SGHRS, CDR2 YFSETQ.

This clone came up once. The chain is built from TRBV2 and TRBJ2-7; 7 nucleotides agree with TRBD2. This CDR3 contains 13 residues. CDR1 is SNHLY, CDR2 FYNNEI, per germline. The V gene end was trimmed by 6 bases and the J gene end by 6 bases; junction bases not matched to a gene: 8. The CDR3 DNA sequence: TGTGCCAGCAGCCAGGGAGGGCTGGGCGAGCAGTACTTC. As protein: CASSQGGLGEQYF.

Of note for this clone: An end of the junction does not agree with germline; a read error may underlie this. The V call is TRBV19, the J call TRBJ2-1; 8 nucleotides match TRBD2. Germline CDR1 LNHDA, CDR2 SQIVND (reference sequence). The CDR3 spans 15 residues. CDR3 bases: TGTGCCAGCAGTAGCGGGATAGTGACCTACAATGAGCAGTTCTTC. This sequence encodes CASSSGIVTYNEQFF.

The gene calls are TRBV30 and TRBJ2-3, with D perhaps matching TRBD1 or TRBD2 (5 bases each). This CDR3 has 16 amino acids. Germline CDR1 reads GTSNPN; CDR2 reads SVGIG (reference sequence). Trimming took off 2 bases at V and 4 bases at J, with 19 bases between the two ends. The CDR3 loop is CAWSPPGAYPPDTQYF. DNA of the CDR3: TGTGCCTGGAGTCCCCCCGGGGCCTATCCACCAGATACGCAGTATTTT.

The rearrangement uses TRBV28 and TRBJ1-5; unclear D gene. The CDR3 totals 12 residues. Germline lookup yields CDR1 MDHEN and CDR2 SYDVKM. V was shortened by 8 bases and J by 3 bases, with 8 bases between the two germline ends. CDR3 nucleotides: TGTGCCAGCTTCCGGATCAATCAGCCCCAGCATTTT. Protein: CASFRINQPQHF.

The J gene is TRBJ1-3, the V gene TRBV19; D ambiguous. Trimming removed 7 bases at V and 0 bases at J, with 7 bases between. In germline, CDR1 is LNHDA, CDR2 SQIVND (reference sequence). The CDR3 has 13 residues. The CDR3 bases are TGTGCCAGTAAAGACATCTCTGGAAACACCATATATTTT. Translating it yields CASKDISGNTIYF.

This clone showed up just once. The chain couples TRBV6-5 to TRBJ1-2; no clear D gene. Trimming cost V 6 bases and J 8 bases, with 19 bases left between them. CDR3 size: 14 residues. Germline CDR1 and CDR2: MNHEY and SVGAGI. The CDR3 nucleotides are TGTGCCAGCAGGAATACGAATACCCGTTACGGCTACACCTTC. Translating gives CASRNTNTRYGYTF.

The V gene is TRBV7-9, the J gene TRBJ2-7; unclear D gene. Germline CDR1 SEHNR, CDR2 FQNEAQ (reference sequence). Trimming pared 1 base from V and 2 bases from J, leaving 3 bases between. The CDR3 covers 12 residues. CDR3 region: CASSLGAYEQYF. Written as DNA, the CDR3 is TGTGCCAGCAGCTTAGGAGCCTACGAGCAGTACTTC.

V is TRBV5-4 and J is TRBJ1-3; D unresolved. Trimming pared 0 bases from V and 5 bases from J, leaving 9 bases between. This CDR3 has 14 amino acids. CDR1 SGHNT and CDR2 YYREEE come from the germline V gene (reference sequence). CDR3 in DNA: TGTGCCAGCAGCTTGGGGACCGCTCGAAACACCATATATTTT. This encodes CASSLGTARNTIYF.

This clone was counted between two and nine times. The chain carries TRBV9 and TRBJ2-1; D gene ambiguous. This CDR3 has 11 residues. Germline-derived CDR1 and CDR2 are SGDLS and YYNGEE. Trimming cost V 4 bases and J 5 bases, with 4 bases left between them. The DNA for the CDR3 is TGTGCCAGCAGCCTGGACAATGAGCAGTTCTTC. The encoded protein is CASSLDNEQFF.

This chain joins TRBV6-5 and TRBJ1-5; weak D call: TRBD1 (6 bases). CDR1 and CDR2 (germline): MNHEY, SVGAGI. The CDR3 is made up of 13 amino acids. V lost 8 bases and J 5 bases, leaving 13 bases between the germline ends. CDR3 region: CASGGGADQPQHF. CDR3 in DNA: TGTGCCAGCGGGGGGGGCGCGGATCAGCCCCAGCATTTT.

The V gene is TRBV11-3, the J gene TRBJ2-5; TRBD2 matches 7 bases. This CDR3 contains 14 residues. Trimming at V came to 5 bases and at J to 3 bases, leaving 6 bases not matched to a gene. Germline CDR1 is SGHNT and CDR2 is YENEEA. CDR3 protein: CASSPHGGKETQYF. In DNA form, the CDR3 reads TGTGCCAGCAGCCCCCACGGGGGGAAAGAGACCCAGTACTTC. The full variable domain, in which reference TRBV11-3 and TRBJ2-5 provide the parts outside the CDR3, is EAGVVQSPRYKIIEKKQPVAFWCNPISGHNTLYWYLQNLGQGPELLIRYENEEAVDDSQLPKDRFSAERLKGVDSTLKIQPAELGDSAVYLCASSPHGGKETQYFGPGTRLLVL.

V usage is TRBV6-2 or TRBV6-3 and J usage is TRBJ1-2, with TRBD1 matching over 10 bases. Germline V gene data show CDR1 as MNHEY and CDR2 as SVGEGT. The CDR3 length is 15 residues. J lost 4 bases, V lost 4 bases, and 6 bases had no gene match. DNA for the CDR3: TGTGCCAGCAGTTCTGGGACAGGGGATATCTATGGCTACACCTTC. Amino acids: CASSSGTGDIYGYTF.

This chain joins TRBV29-1 and TRBJ2-5, with D maybe TRBD2 (6 bases). Trimming removed 3 bases from V and 2 bases from J, with 13 bases in between. This CDR3 contains 14 residues. Germline CDR1 reads SQVTM; CDR2 reads ANQGSEA. CDR3 DNA: TGCAGCGTTGAGGCTAGCGACTCACAAGAGACCCAGTACTTC. This sequence encodes CSVEASDSQETQYF.

The rearrangement uses TRBV28 and TRBJ1-2; 9 nucleotides match TRBD1. CDR3 size: 14 residues. V was clipped by 8 bases and J by 8 bases; unmatched bases: 12. CDR1 and CDR2 (germline): MDHEN, SYDVKM. The CDR3 reads CASLPSGTGRGYTF. CDR3 nucleotide sequence: TGTGCCAGCTTGCCGTCCGGGACAGGGCGCGGCTACACCTTC.